A single sample gave rise to the 7 T cell receptor beta chains below, sequenced in a study of shared clonotypes between healthy human individuals. Sequenced by immunoSEQ multiplex PCR; TCRdb stores in-frame clones only, minus some. This table holds 2 million to 2.5 million clones, around 95% found once. Sequenced: naive CD4+ T cells sorted from blood. The subset: CD45RA+ positively selected. These receptors were obtained from a man aged 18 to 29 in good health.

In the case of this clone: Other DNA sequences in this specimen translate into the identical CDR3. The CDR3 protein is CASSIASSGNTIYF. CDR3 DNA: TGTGCCAGTAGTATAGCCAGCTCTGGAAACACCATATATTTT. This chain joins TRBV19 and TRBJ1-3, with no clear D. Germline V gives CDR1 LNHDA, CDR2 SQIVND (reference sequence). The CDR3 spans 14 residues. Trimming took off 1 base at V and 0 bases at J, with 4 bases between the two ends.

The V call is TRBV2, the J call TRBJ2-5; D might be TRBD1 or TRBD2, each matching 6 bases. The CDR3 runs to 12 residues. Trimming stripped 6 bases from V and 5 bases from J, with 10 bases between. CDR1 and CDR2 (germline): SNHLY, FYNNEI. CDR3 DNA sequence: TGTGCCAGCAGAGGGGGGTGGGAGACCCAGTACTTC. Translation gives CASRGGWETQYF.

J is TRBJ2-2 and V is TRBV9; the D gene is possibly TRBD1 (6 bases). CDR1 SGDLS and CDR2 YYNGEE come from the germline V gene. Between the trimmed V and J ends, which lost 0 bases and 4 bases, there was a span of 13 bases. This CDR3 has 16 amino acids. The CDR3 protein is CASSVGTGWVTGELFF. The CDR3, as DNA: TGTGCCAGCAGCGTAGGAACAGGGTGGGTCACCGGGGAGCTGTTTTTT.

This chain joins TRBV11-2 and TRBJ2-7; TRBD2 aligns across 13 bases. There are 14 residues in the CDR3. Unmatched junction bases numbered 4, after V lost 5 bases and J lost 6 bases. Germline assignment: CDR1 SGHAT and CDR2 FQNNGV. For the CDR3, the DNA is TGTGCCAGCAGCCCCCGGACTAGCGGGGGCGAGCAGTACTTC. Translated: CASSPRTSGGEQYF.

This chain uses TRBV7-2 with TRBJ2-7; D might be TRBD2 (6 bases). Between the trimmed V and J ends, which lost 4 bases and 2 bases, there was a span of 9 bases. This CDR3 is built from 13 residues. Germline V CDR1 and CDR2: SGHTA, FQGNSA. CDR3 coding DNA: TGTGCCAGCAGCTACGTAGCGGCCTACGAGCAGTACTTC. It is translated as CASSYVAAYEQYF.

This chain joins TRBV2 and TRBJ1-1, with 7 bases identical to TRBD1. J lost 8 bases, V lost 6 bases, and 3 bases had no gene match. CDR1 and CDR2 (germline): SNHLY, FYNNEI. This CDR3 comprises 11 residues. CDR3 loop: CASRKTGEAFF. The CDR3 nucleotides are TGTGCCAGCAGAAAGACAGGGGAAGCTTTCTTT.

V usage is TRBV5-4 and J usage is TRBJ1-2; 8 bases match TRBD1. The V gene end was trimmed by 1 base and the J gene end by 4 bases; junction bases not matched to a gene: 6. The germline gives CDR1 SGHNT, CDR2 YYREEE (reference sequence). The CDR3 extends over 15 amino acids. Here the CDR3 reads CASSLTFRGPYGYTF. In nucleotides, the CDR3 is TGTGCCAGCAGCTTGACCTTCAGGGGGCCCTATGGCTACACCTTC.